The 27 T cell receptor beta chains in this list originate from one sample, sequenced in a study of cytomegalovirus exposure and HLA in healthy donors. Assay used: immunoSEQ multiplex PCR; TCRdb lists only in-frame clones, some missing. In the table there are fewer than 200,000 clones, around 92% of which are singletons. Sequencing was done on a sample of PBMCs. These receptors all stem from a woman aged 18-29 years in good health and CMV-seropositive.

The genes are TRBV7-3 and TRBJ2-7; 7 nucleotides match TRBD1. Germline CDR1 and CDR2: SGHTA and FQGTGA. The CDR3 consists of 14 residues. Trimming removed 5 bases from V and 3 bases from J; junction bases left unmatched: 7. The CDR3 loop is CASSPSTGSYEQYF. CDR3 DNA: TGTGCCAGCAGCCCCTCGACAGGGAGCTACGAGCAGTACTTC.

The rearrangement uses TRBV11-2 and TRBJ2-7; D gene uncertain. CDR1 SGHAT and CDR2 FQNNGV come from the germline V gene. CDR3 length equals 16 residues. With 1 base removed from V and 7 bases from J, the gap between germline ends came to 20 bases. CDR3: CASSLVTGLVVWEQYF. For the CDR3, the DNA is TGTGCCAGCAGCTTAGTTACCGGTCTCGTGGTGTGGGAGCAGTACTTC. Full variable domain (missing parts from reference TRBV11-2 and TRBJ2-7): EAGVAQSPRYKIIEKRQSVAFWCNPISGHATLYWYQQILGQGPKLLIQFQNNGVVDDSQLPKDRFSAERLKGVDSTLKIQPAKLEDSAVYLCASSLVTGLVVWEQYFGPGTRLTVT.

V and J are TRBV6-1 and TRBJ2-1; 9 nucleotides align to TRBD2. This CDR3 spans 18 amino acids. Per the germline V gene, CDR1 is MNHNS and CDR2 is SASEGT. J was trimmed by 2 bases and V by 2 bases; bases with no gene match: 10. This CDR3 is CASSEFQIAGVAYNEQFF. CDR3 nucleotides: TGTGCCAGCAGTGAATTCCAGATAGCGGGAGTCGCCTACAATGAGCAGTTCTTC.

The V call is TRBV7-9, the J call TRBJ2-7, with D perhaps TRBD1 (5 bases). This CDR3 region has 14 residues. The germline CDR1 and CDR2 sequences are SEHNR and FQNEAQ (reference sequence). The V gene lost 5 bases and the J gene lost 1 base, with 12 bases spanning the gap. CDR3 in amino acids: CASSLGRSSYEQYF. CDR3 nucleotides: TGTGCCAGCAGCCTGGGGCGGTCATCCTACGAGCAGTACTTC. The variable domain in full, with the rest retrieved from reference TRBV7-9 and TRBJ2-7, is DTGVSQNPRHKITKRGQNVTFRCDPISEHNRLYWYRQTLGQGPEFLTYFQNEAQLEKSRLLSDRFSAERPKGSFSTLEIQRTEQGDSAMYLCASSLGRSSYEQYFGPGTRLTVT.

The chain recombines TRBV5-1 with TRBJ1-2; D may be TRBD1 (5 bases). Germline CDR1 and CDR2: SGHRS and YFSETQ. The V and J ends lost 5 bases and 0 bases respectively, with 11 bases between them. The CDR3 has 14 residues. Here the CDR3 DNA reads TGCGCCAGCAGACTGACAGTCACTAACTATGGCTACACCTTC. It is translated as CASRLTVTNYGYTF.

The J gene is TRBJ1-2, the V gene TRBV5-4; 11 nucleotides agree with TRBD1. V shed 0 bases and J 8 bases; nucleotides not matched to a gene: 12. The CDR3 has 17 amino acids. Germline V CDR1 and CDR2: SGHNT, YYREEE (reference sequence). The CDR3 reads CASSLGTGQGGSRGYTF. CDR3 bases: TGTGCCAGCAGCTTGGGGACGGGACAGGGGGGGTCTCGAGGCTACACCTTC.

This sequence joins TRBV10-3 and TRBJ1-2, with D maybe TRBD1 (6 bases). Germline CDR1 ENHRY, CDR2 SYGVKD. The V end lost 6 bases, the J end lost 4 bases, and 18 bases lay between the germline ends. This CDR3 has 15 residues. As DNA, the CDR3 is TGTGCCATCAGGAGGGACATGGATATTCTCTATGGCTACACCTTC. Its translation: CAIRRDMDILYGYTF.

The chain carries TRBV19 and TRBJ1-1; D not resolved. From germline, CDR1 is LNHDA and CDR2 SQIVND (reference sequence). The CDR3 is 16 residues long. V shed 0 bases and J shed 0 bases, with 11 bases lying between them. CDR3 loop: CASSIDLRKVNTEAFF. CDR3 nucleotides: TGTGCCAGTAGTATAGATTTGCGGAAAGTGAACACTGAAGCTTTCTTT.

This clone was seen a few times. The genes are TRBV11-3 and TRBJ2-1; TRBD2 matches at 9 bases. V shed 3 bases, J shed 6 bases, and the junction held 3 bases outside the gene matches. In germline, CDR1 is SGHNT, CDR2 YENEEA. This CDR3 region has 14 residues. DNA of the CDR3: TGTGCCAGCAGCTTTGCGGGAGGGTCCAATGAGCAGTTCTTC. It encodes CASSFAGGSNEQFF.

The chain uses TRBV7-6 and TRBJ2-7; 13 nucleotides agree with TRBD2. Germline V gene lookup returns CDR1 SGHVS and CDR2 FNYEAQ. V shed 5 bases and J 4 bases; nucleotides not matched to a gene: 8. CDR3 size: 16 residues. The CDR3 nucleotides are TGTGCCAGCAGCCCTTCGACTAGCGGGAGGATATACGAGCAGTACTTC. Residues: CASSPSTSGRIYEQYF. The complete variable domain, with remaining parts taken from reference TRBV7-6 and TRBJ2-7, reads GAGVSQSPRYKVTKRGQDVALRCDPISGHVSLYWYRQALGQGPEFLTYFNYEAQQDKSGLPNDRFSAERPEGSISTLTIQRTEQRDSAMYRCASSPSTSGRIYEQYFGPGTRLTVT.

The genes are TRBV7-9 and TRBJ2-1; D is ambiguous. The germline V gene encodes CDR1 SEHNR and CDR2 FQNEAQ (reference sequence). The CDR3 runs to 13 residues. The ends were cut back, 4 bases at V and 4 bases at J, with 8 bases in the middle. The CDR3 here is CASSYNWYNEQFF. CDR3 coding DNA: TGTGCCAGCAGCTACAATTGGTACAATGAGCAGTTCTTC.

The rearrangement uses TRBV5-1 and TRBJ2-7; D perhaps matches TRBD1 (5 bases). The germline CDR1 and CDR2 sequences are SGHRS and YFSETQ. The length of the CDR3 is 14 residues. V lost 2 bases to trimming and J lost 6 bases, with 15 bases between them. The CDR3 is CASSLYGQGSEQYF. In DNA, the CDR3 is TGCGCCAGCAGCTTATATGGGCAGGGAAGCGAGCAGTACTTC.

DNA of the CDR3: TGTGCCATCAATGCCCAATTACAGGGTAGAACTTTCTTT. This translates into CAINAQLQGRTFF. The gene calls are TRBV10-3 and TRBJ1-1; D is perhaps TRBD1 (6 bases). V lost 7 bases and J lost 12, with 21 bases in between. The germline gives CDR1 ENHRY, CDR2 SYGVKD. The CDR3 has 13 residues.

The chain combines TRBV7-2 with TRBJ2-1; a weak D match, TRBD2 (5 bases). Trimming removed 1 base from V and 8 bases from J, with 15 bases in between. CDR3 length equals 15 residues. Per germline, CDR1 SGHTA and CDR2 FQGNSA. CDR3 protein: CASSLEPSFVDEQFF. CDR3 sequence (DNA): TGTGCCAGCAGCTTAGAGCCTAGCTTTGTCGATGAGCAGTTCTTC.

The rearrangement joins TRBV10-3 to TRBJ1-2; a possible D gene is TRBD1 (6 bases). CDR1 ENHRY and CDR2 SYGVKD come from the germline V gene. V lost 6 bases and J 2 bases, leaving 10 bases between the germline ends. The CDR3 is made up of 13 amino acids. CDR3 DNA: TGTGCCATCAGACAGGGCGGGAACTATGGCTACACCTTC. As protein: CAIRQGGNYGYTF.

The CDR3 DNA is TGTGCCAGTAGTATAGGTATCAATGAGCAGTTCTTC. It encodes CASSIGINEQFF. This chain joins TRBV19 and TRBJ2-1, with D unclear. CDR1 LNHDA and CDR2 SQIVND come from the germline V gene (reference sequence). The CDR3 totals 12 residues. V gave up 1 base and J gave up 6 bases, with 4 bases separating them.

This rearrangement joins TRBV29-1 to TRBJ2-5; 7 positions match TRBD2. V trimming: 6 bases; J trimming: 5 bases; junction bases outside the gene matches: 6. The CDR3 is made up of 12 amino acids. Germline V gene data show CDR1 as SQVTM and CDR2 as ANQGSEA. In DNA, the CDR3 is TGCAGCGTCACGGGACTATGGGAGACCCAGTACTTC. This codes for CSVTGLWETQYF.

The V and J genes are TRBV19 and TRBJ1-2; tentatively, D is TRBD1 (6 bases). The CDR3 is made up of 16 amino acids. Germline V gives CDR1 LNHDA, CDR2 SQIVND (reference sequence). V was cut by 5 bases and J by 1 base, with 17 bases left in between. CDR3 loop: CASSLRGQTFNYGYTF. As DNA, the CDR3 is TGTGCCAGTAGTCTCAGAGGACAGACCTTTAACTATGGCTACACCTTC.

The chain employs TRBV11-2 and TRBJ2-7; 10 bases are shared with TRBD1. In germline, CDR1 is SGHAT, CDR2 FQNNGV. There are 14 residues in the CDR3. J lost 3 bases, V lost 5 bases, and 4 bases had no gene match. DNA of the CDR3: TGTGCCAGCAGCATCCGGGACAGGGGCTACGAGCAGTACTTC. This sequence encodes CASSIRDRGYEQYF.

The J gene is TRBJ2-5, the V gene TRBV27; 14 bases line up with TRBD2. The CDR3 sequence is 16 residues long. CDR1 is MNHEY and CDR2 is SMNVEV in the germline V gene (reference sequence). J lost 5 bases, V lost 5 bases, and 7 bases had no gene match. The CDR3 bases are TGTGCCAGCAGTCCCGGGACTAGCGGGAGATCGGAGACCCAGTACTTC. Residues: CASSPGTSGRSETQYF.

V is TRBV2 and J is TRBJ2-7; D gene uncertain. V was shortened by 4 bases and J by 0 bases, with 4 bases between the two germline ends. This CDR3 has 12 amino acids. Germline CDR1 SNHLY, CDR2 FYNNEI. The CDR3, as DNA: TGTGCCAGCAGTGTTCACTCCTACGAGCAGTACTTC. This translates into CASSVHSYEQYF.

The chain links TRBV7-9 to TRBJ1-1; the match to TRBD1 covers 8 bases. Germline V lookup: CDR1 SEHNR, CDR2 FQNEAQ (reference sequence). V dropped 1 base and J dropped 10; count of bases not matched to a gene: 5. This CDR3 is built from 13 residues. DNA of the CDR3: TGTGCCAGCAGCTTAGGACAGGGGAGGGGAGCTTTCTTT. Translated, it gives CASSLGQGRGAFF. Supplemented by reference TRBV7-9 and TRBJ1-1, the full variable domain reads DTGVSQNPRHKITKRGQNVTFRCDPISEHNRLYWYRQTLGQGPEFLTYFQNEAQLEKSRLLSDRFSAERPKGSFSTLEIQRTEQGDSAMYLCASSLGQGRGAFFGQGTRLTVV.

This chain uses TRBV19 with TRBJ2-5; D is possibly TRBD1 (6 bases). The germline gives CDR1 LNHDA, CDR2 SQIVND (reference sequence). The CDR3 runs to 14 residues. V lost 8 bases and J 9 bases, leaving 22 bases between the germline ends. The CDR3 coding sequence is TGTGCCAGTTCGCCGGGACACCTCCCGGGTGCCCAGTACTTC. Translation: CASSPGHLPGAQYF.

V is TRBV10-3 and J is TRBJ2-1; 8 bases are a match to TRBD1. Losses at the gene ends were 6 bases for V and 2 bases for J; bases not matched to a gene: 9. The CDR3 consists of 16 residues. CDR1 and CDR2 from the germline V gene are ENHRY and SYGVKD. The CDR3 here is CAIRDPGGETYNEQFF. The CDR3 coding sequence is TGTGCCATCAGGGACCCAGGGGGCGAAACCTACAATGAGCAGTTCTTC.

The CDR3 here is CASSHQGGYEQYF. CDR3 nucleotides: TGTGCCAGCAGCCATCAGGGGGGTTACGAGCAGTACTTC. V and J are TRBV7-9 and TRBJ2-7; D possibly corresponds to TRBD1 (7 bases). The CDR3 is made up of 13 amino acids. Per the germline V gene, CDR1 is SEHNR and CDR2 is FQNEAQ (reference sequence). V was cut by 5 bases and J by 4 bases, with 12 bases left in between.

This chain joins TRBV9 and TRBJ1-3; 8 bases line up with TRBD1. The CDR3 sequence is 14 residues long. The J segment lost 4 bases and the V segment lost 3 bases, leaving 3 bases of the junction unmatched. The germline CDR1 and CDR2 sequences are SGDLS and YYNGEE. The CDR3 coding sequence is TGTGCCAGCAGCGACAGGGGGGGCGGAAACACCATATATTTT. This sequence encodes CASSDRGGGNTIYF.

This rearrangement joins TRBV10-3 to TRBJ1-5; D unclear. This CDR3 has 13 residues. Per germline, CDR1 ENHRY and CDR2 SYGVKD. V lost 4 bases to trimming and J lost 4 bases, with 8 bases between them. CDR3 DNA: TGTGCCATCAGTGGAGAACTAAATCAGCCCCAGCATTTT. The encoded protein is CAISGELNQPQHF.